This T cell receptor (beta chain) was recorded in a study of T cell repertoires in cytomegalovirus infection. Overall study context: Based on public TCR beta signatures, there were indications of CMV infection and of a matching HLA type.

The ends were cut back, 5 bases at V and 5 bases at J, with 7 bases in the middle. CDR1 is SGHTA, CDR2 FQGNSA, per germline. The CDR3 length is 12 residues. In this sample, this clonotype turned up many times. Its antigen is undetermined. TCRdb redid the calling of the reads with MiXCR, one entry per CDR3 protein. In the table there are around 280,000 distinct CDR3 sequences, around 10% of which are singletons. Whole-study findings and limits: Cumulative public TCR beta family frequency identified CMV carriers with the relevant HLA. Across the ex vivo response, the dominant clonotypes were HLA-C-restricted CMV-specific TCR beta clonotypes.

Sequencing input: PBMCs. The V and J genes are TRBV7-2 and TRBJ1-5; D call uncertain. The receptor comes from a human donor in good health (CMV status not recorded). Some clones in this sample may be carry-over from other donors' samples. The CDR3 reads CASSLRDQPQHF. The DNA of the CDR3 is TGTGCCAGCAGCCTCCGGGATCAGCCCCAGCATTTT.